This entry is about one T cell receptor beta chain. The entry originates in a study of early T cells in non-severe SARS-CoV-2 infection. The CDR3 runs 15 residues. V was cut by 6 bases and J by 9 bases, with 21 bases left in between. Germline lookup yields CDR1 MDHEN and CDR2 SYDVKM. Unique molecular identifiers were attached to individual cDNA molecules. TCRdb reprocessed the 5' RACE reads with MiXCR, giving one entry per CDR3 protein. The sample has roughly 100,000 distinct CDR3 sequences, roughly 12% seen once. V is TRBV28 and J is TRBJ2-1; D is possibly TRBD1 (6 bases). The sequences come from whole blood, collected at baseline. This TCR was sampled from an adult who was a healthcare worker with PCR-confirmed SARS-CoV-2 infection or an uninfected control (not recorded which). CDR3 sequence reads: CASSSAARARGEQFF. In DNA form, the CDR3 reads TGTGCCAGCAGCTCTGCGGCGAGGGCCAGGGGTGAGCAGTTCTTC.